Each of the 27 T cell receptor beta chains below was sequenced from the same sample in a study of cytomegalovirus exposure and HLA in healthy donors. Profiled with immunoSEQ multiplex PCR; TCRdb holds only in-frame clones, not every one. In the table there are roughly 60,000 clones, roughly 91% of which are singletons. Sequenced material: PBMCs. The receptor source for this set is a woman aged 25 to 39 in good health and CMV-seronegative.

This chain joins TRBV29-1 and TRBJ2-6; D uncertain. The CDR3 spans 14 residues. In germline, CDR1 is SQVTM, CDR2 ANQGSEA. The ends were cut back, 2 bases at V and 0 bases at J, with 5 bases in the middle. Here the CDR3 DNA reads TGCAGCGTTGAAACCGGCTCTGGGGCCAACGTCCTGACTTTC. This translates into CSVETGSGANVLTF. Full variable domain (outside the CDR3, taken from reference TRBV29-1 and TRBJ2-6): SAVISQKPSRDICQRGTSLTIQCQVDSQVTMMFWYRQQPGQSLTLIATANQGSEATYESGFVIDKFPISRPNLTFSTLTVSNMSPEDSSIYLCSVETGSGANVLTFGAGSRLTVL.

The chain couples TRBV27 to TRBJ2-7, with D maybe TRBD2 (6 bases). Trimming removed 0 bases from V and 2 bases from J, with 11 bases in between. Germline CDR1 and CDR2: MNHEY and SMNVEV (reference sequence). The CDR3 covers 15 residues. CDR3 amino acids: CASSLSGLLTYEQYF. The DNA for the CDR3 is TGTGCCAGCAGTTTATCGGGACTCCTCACCTACGAGCAGTACTTC.

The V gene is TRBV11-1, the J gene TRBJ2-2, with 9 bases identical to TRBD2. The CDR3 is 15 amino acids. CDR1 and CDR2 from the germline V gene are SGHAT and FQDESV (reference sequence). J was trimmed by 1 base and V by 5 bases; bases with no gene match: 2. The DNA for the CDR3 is TGTGCCAGCAGCCATAGCGGGGGGAACACCGGGGAGCTGTTTTTT. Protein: CASSHSGGNTGELFF.

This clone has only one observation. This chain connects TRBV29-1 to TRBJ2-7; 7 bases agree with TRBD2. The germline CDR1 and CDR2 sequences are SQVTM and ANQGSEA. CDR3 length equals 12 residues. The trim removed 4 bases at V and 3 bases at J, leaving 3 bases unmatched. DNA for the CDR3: TGCAGCGTTGCTGCTAGCGGCTACGAGCAGTACTTC. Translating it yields CSVAASGYEQYF.

CDR3 nucleotide sequence: TGTGCCAGCAGGCCTACAGCCACTAGCGGGGGCAATGAGCAGTTCTTC. Residues: CASRPTATSGGNEQFF. The chain couples TRBV5-6 to TRBJ2-1; 11 positions agree with TRBD2. The CDR3 covers 16 residues. Germline lookup yields CDR1 SGHDT and CDR2 YYEEEE. Losses at the gene ends were 5 bases for V and 6 bases for J; bases not matched to a gene: 10.

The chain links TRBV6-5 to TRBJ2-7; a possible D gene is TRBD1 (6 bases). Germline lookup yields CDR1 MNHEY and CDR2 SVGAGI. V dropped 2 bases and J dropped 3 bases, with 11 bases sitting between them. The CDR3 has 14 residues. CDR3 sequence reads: CASSYDQGIYEQYF. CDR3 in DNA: TGTGCCAGCAGTTACGATCAGGGGATCTACGAGCAGTACTTC.

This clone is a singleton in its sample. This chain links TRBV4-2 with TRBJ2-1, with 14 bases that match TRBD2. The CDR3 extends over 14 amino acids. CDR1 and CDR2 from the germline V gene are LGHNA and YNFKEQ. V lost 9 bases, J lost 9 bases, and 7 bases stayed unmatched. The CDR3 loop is CASGGTSGSGEQFF. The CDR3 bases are TGTGCCAGTGGCGGGACTAGCGGGAGTGGTGAGCAGTTCTTC.

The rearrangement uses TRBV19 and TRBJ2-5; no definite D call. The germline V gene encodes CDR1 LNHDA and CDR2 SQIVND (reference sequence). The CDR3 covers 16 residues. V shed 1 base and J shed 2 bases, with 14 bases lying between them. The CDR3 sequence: CASSIGGLAGQETQYF. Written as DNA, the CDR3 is TGTGCCAGTAGTATAGGAGGTTTGGCCGGACAAGAGACCCAGTACTTC.

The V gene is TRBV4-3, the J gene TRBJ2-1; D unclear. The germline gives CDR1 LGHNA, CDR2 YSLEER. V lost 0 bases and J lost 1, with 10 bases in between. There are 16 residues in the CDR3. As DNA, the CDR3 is TGCGCCAGCAGCCAAGATCAACAGTGGTCCTACAATGAGCAGTTCTTC. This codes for CASSQDQQWSYNEQFF.

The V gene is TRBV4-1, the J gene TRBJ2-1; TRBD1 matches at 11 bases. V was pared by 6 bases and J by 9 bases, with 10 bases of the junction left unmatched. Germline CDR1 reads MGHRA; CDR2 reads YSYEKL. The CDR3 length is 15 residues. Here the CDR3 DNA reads TGCGCCAGCAGGCCCCCGGGACAGGGGGTTCGTGAGCAGTTCTTC. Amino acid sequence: CASRPPGQGVREQFF.

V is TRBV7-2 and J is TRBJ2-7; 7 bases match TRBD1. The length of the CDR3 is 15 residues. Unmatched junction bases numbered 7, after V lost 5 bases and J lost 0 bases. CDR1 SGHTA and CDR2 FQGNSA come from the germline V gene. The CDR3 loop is CASSEGQPYSYEQYF. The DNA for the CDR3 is TGTGCCAGCAGCGAGGGACAGCCGTACTCCTACGAGCAGTACTTC.

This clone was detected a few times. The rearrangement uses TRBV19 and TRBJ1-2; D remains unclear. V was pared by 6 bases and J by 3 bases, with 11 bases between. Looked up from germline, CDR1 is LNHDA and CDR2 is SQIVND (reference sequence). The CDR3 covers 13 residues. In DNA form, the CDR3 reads TGTGCCAGTAGACGGGGTAACCACTATGGCTACACCTTC. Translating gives CASRRGNHYGYTF.

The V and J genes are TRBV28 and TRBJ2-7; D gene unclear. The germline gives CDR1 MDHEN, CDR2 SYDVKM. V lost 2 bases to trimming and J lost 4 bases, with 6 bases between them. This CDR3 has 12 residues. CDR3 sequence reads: CASSLKPYEQYF. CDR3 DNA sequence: TGTGCCAGCAGTTTAAAGCCTTACGAGCAGTACTTC.

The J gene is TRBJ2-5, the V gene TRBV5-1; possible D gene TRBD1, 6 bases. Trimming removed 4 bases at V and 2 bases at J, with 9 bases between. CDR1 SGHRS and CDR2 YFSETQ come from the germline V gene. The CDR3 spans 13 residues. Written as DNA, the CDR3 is TGCGCCAGCAGCATCGGACAGCAAGAGACCCAGTACTTC. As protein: CASSIGQQETQYF.

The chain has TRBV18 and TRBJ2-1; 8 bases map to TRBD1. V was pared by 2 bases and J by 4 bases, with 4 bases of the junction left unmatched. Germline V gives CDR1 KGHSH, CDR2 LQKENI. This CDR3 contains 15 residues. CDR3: CASSPIRGLYNEQFF. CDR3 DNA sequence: TGTGCCAGCTCACCAATCAGGGGGCTGTACAATGAGCAGTTCTTC. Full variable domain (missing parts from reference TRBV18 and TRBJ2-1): NAGVMQNPRHLVRRRGQEARLRCSPMKGHSHVYWYRQLPEEGLKFMVYLQKENIIDESGMPKERFSAEFPKEGPSILRIQQVVRGDSAAYFCASSPIRGLYNEQFFGPGTRLTVL.

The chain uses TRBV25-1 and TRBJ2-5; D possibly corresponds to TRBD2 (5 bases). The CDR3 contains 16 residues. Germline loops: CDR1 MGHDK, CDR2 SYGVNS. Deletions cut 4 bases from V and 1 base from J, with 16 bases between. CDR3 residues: CASSALPSSGQETQYF. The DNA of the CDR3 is TGTGCCAGCAGTGCTCTCCCGTCGAGCGGCCAAGAGACCCAGTACTTC.

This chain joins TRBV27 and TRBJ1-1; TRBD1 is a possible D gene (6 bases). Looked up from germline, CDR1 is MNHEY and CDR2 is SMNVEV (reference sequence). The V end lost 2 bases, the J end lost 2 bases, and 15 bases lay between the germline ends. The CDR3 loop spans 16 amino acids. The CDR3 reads CASSLAYRVRNTEAFF. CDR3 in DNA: TGTGCCAGCAGTTTAGCCTACAGGGTCCGAAACACTGAAGCTTTCTTT.

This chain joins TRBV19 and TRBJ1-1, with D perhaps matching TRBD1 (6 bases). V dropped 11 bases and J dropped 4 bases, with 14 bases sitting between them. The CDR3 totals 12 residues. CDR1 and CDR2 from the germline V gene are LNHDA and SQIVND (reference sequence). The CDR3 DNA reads TGTGCCGCCGAAGGGGGGGGCACTGAAGCTTTCTTT. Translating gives CAAEGGGTEAFF.

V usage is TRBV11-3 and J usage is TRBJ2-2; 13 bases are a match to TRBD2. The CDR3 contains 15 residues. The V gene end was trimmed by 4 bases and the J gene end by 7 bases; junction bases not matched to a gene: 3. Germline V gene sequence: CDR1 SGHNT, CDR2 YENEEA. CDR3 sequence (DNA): TGTGCCAGCAGCTCACTAGCGGGAGGGGTCGGGGAGCTGTTTTTT. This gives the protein CASSSLAGGVGELFF.

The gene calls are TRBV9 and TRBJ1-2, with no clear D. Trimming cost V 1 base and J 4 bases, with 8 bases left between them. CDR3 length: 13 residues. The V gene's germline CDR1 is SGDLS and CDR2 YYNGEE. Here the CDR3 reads CASSVPGLYGYTF. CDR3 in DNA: TGTGCCAGCAGCGTACCAGGTCTCTATGGCTACACCTTC.

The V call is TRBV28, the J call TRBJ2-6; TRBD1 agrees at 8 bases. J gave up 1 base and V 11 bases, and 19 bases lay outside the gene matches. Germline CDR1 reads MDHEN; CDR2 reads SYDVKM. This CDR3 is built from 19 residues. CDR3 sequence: CAEWEDRATSPSGANVLTF. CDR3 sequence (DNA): TGTGCCGAATGGGAGGACAGGGCGACTTCCCCTTCTGGGGCCAACGTCCTGACTTTC.

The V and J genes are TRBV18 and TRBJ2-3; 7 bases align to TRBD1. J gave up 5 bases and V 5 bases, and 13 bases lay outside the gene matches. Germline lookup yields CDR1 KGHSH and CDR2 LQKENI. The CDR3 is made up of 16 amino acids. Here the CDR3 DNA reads TGTGCCAGCTCATCCCAAAGGGGGCAGGGACAAGATACGCAGTATTTT. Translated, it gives CASSSQRGQGQDTQYF. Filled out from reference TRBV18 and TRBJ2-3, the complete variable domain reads NAGVMQNPRHLVRRRGQEARLRCSPMKGHSHVYWYRQLPEEGLKFMVYLQKENIIDESGMPKERFSAEFPKEGPSILRIQQVVRGDSAAYFCASSSQRGQGQDTQYFGPGTRLTVL.

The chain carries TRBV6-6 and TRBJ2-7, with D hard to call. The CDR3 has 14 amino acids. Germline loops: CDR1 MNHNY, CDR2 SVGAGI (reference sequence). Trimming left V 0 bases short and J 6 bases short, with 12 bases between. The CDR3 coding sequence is TGTGCCAGCAGTTACTCGTATCAAGCCGCCGAGCAGTACTTC. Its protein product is CASSYSYQAAEQYF.

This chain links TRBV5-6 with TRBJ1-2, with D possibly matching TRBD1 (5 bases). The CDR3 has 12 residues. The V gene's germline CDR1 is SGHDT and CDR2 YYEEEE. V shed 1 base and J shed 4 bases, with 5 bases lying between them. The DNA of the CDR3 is TGTGCCAGCAGCTTGCAGGGCTATGGCTACACCTTC. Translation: CASSLQGYGYTF.

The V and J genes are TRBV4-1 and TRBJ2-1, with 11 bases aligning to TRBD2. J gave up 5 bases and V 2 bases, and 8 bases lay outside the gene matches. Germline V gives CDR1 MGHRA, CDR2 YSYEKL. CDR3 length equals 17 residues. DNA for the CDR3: TGCGCCAGCAGCCAAATGAACCTAGCGGGAGGCCACAATGAGCAGTTCTTC. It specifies CASSQMNLAGGHNEQFF.

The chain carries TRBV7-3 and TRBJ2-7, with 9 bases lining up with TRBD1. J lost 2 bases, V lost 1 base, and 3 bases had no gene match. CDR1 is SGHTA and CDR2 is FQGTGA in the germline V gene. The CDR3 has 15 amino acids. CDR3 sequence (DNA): TGTGCCAGCAGCTTAAAGGGACAGGGACCCTACGAGCAGTACTTC. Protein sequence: CASSLKGQGPYEQYF.

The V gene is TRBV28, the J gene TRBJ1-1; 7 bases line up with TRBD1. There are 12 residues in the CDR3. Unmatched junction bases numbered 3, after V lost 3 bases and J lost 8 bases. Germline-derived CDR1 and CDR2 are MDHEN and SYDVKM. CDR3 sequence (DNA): TGTGCCAGCAGTTTCTCGACAGGGGAAGCTTTCTTT. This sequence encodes CASSFSTGEAFF.